This TCR beta chain was retrieved from a study of blood T cells in healthy people across ages. A second roughly 6 to 11 cycle PCR used barcoded and J-beta primers. One entry per CDR3 protein results from TCRdb running MiXCR on the 5' RACE reads. The sample contains about 760,000 distinct CDR3 sequences, 56% of which appear only once. Per individual sample, total RNA of at least 5.5 micrograms was extracted. The germline gives CDR1 SGDLS, CDR2 YYNGEE. The CDR3 is 16 residues long. V shed 4 bases and J shed 0 bases, with 14 bases lying between them. The genes are TRBV9 and TRBJ2-1; D may be TRBD2 (7 bases). Source material: blood. The TCR sequence derives from a man in his forties in good health. In DNA, the CDR3 is TGTGCCAGCAGCCCCTTCGCGGGGGCCTCCTACAATGAGCAGTTCTTC. Translating gives CASSPFAGASYNEQFF.